A single sample gave rise to the 27 T cell receptor beta chains below, sequenced in a study of blood T cells in healthy people across ages. For the second PCR, which ran for roughly 7 to 11 cycles, a sample-barcoded 5' primer and a J-beta primer mix were used. TCRdb fed the 5' RACE reads into MiXCR, producing one record per CDR3 protein. The data show approximately 800,000 distinct CDR3 sequences, with about 37% seen just once and 10% to 15% held by the top ten. Sequenced: blood. The receptors originated from a man between 18 and 29 years old in good health.

This clonotype occurred many times. The rearrangement links TRBV7-2 to TRBJ2-1; D remains unclear. V was clipped by 6 bases and J by 4 bases, with 13 bases between them. CDR1 SGHTA and CDR2 FQGNSA come from the germline V gene. This CDR3 region has 14 residues. CDR3: CASRFRWPYNEQFF. The DNA for the CDR3 is TGTGCCAGCAGGTTTAGGTGGCCATACAATGAGCAGTTCTTC.

The chain combines TRBV5-8 with TRBJ1-2, with 7 bases aligning to TRBD1. J lost 5 bases, V lost 2 bases, and 6 bases had no gene match. The CDR3 covers 14 residues. CDR1 is SGHTS and CDR2 is YDEGEE in the germline V gene. CDR3: CASSFSGTEYGYTF. The CDR3 nucleotides read TGTGCCAGCAGCTTCTCCGGGACAGAGTATGGCTACACCTTC.

The chain combines TRBV4-1 with TRBJ2-4, with 7 bases lining up with TRBD1. Germline V CDR1 and CDR2: MGHRA, YSYEKL. The junction had 7 bases not matched to a gene; V was cut back by 4 bases and J by 1 base. This CDR3 comprises 16 residues. CDR3 DNA sequence: TGCGCCAGCAGCCCACGACAGGGAATGGCCAAAAACATTCAGTACTTC. This sequence encodes CASSPRQGMAKNIQYF.

The chain is built from TRBV9 and TRBJ1-1; D unclear. Trimming left V 4 bases short and J 1 base short, with 5 bases between. The CDR3 is 12 amino acids. Per the germline V gene, CDR1 is SGDLS and CDR2 is YYNGEE. The CDR3 protein is CASSKRNTEAFF. The CDR3 DNA follows: TGTGCCAGCAGCAAGAGGAACACTGAAGCTTTCTTT.

This rearrangement joins TRBV20-1 to TRBJ2-3; D might be TRBD1 or TRBD2, each matching 6 bases. The length of the CDR3 is 13 residues. The germline V gene encodes CDR1 DFQATT and CDR2 SNEGSKA (reference sequence). V lost 5 bases to trimming and J lost 2 bases, with 11 bases between them. CDR3 sequence (DNA): TGCAGTGCTGGGGGGCCCAACACAGATACGCAGTATTTT. It is translated as CSAGGPNTDTQYF.

This clonotype was detected only a few times. The J gene is TRBJ2-3, the V gene TRBV7-9; 10 bases are a match to TRBD1. V dropped 7 bases and J dropped 4; count of bases not matched to a gene: 11. Germline assignment: CDR1 SEHNR and CDR2 FQNEAQ (reference sequence). This CDR3 has 16 residues. CDR3 DNA sequence: TGTGCCAGCATCCCCTGGGACAGGGGTTTCGCAGATACGCAGTATTTT. Translating gives CASIPWDRGFADTQYF. Looking up the rest from reference TRBV7-9 and TRBJ2-3 gives the full variable domain: DTGVSQNPRHKITKRGQNVTFRCDPISEHNRLYWYRQTLGQGPEFLTYFQNEAQLEKSRLLSDRFSAERPKGSFSTLEIQRTEQGDSAMYLCASIPWDRGFADTQYFGPGTRLTVL.

This clonotype was detected a few times. The chain is built from TRBV5-1 and TRBJ2-1, with 9 bases identical to TRBD1. V lost 2 bases to trimming and J lost 5 bases; unmatched junction nucleotides: 5. The CDR3 is 15 amino acids. Germline lookup yields CDR1 SGHRS and CDR2 YFSETQ. DNA for the CDR3: TGCGCCAGCAGCTTTTACAGGGGGCGTCACAATGAGCAGTTCTTC. This gives the protein CASSFYRGRHNEQFF.

Points on this clonotype: This may arise from a read error, as a much more abundant clone is one base away. The rearrangement joins TRBV4-1 to TRBJ2-5; 7 positions agree with TRBD1. The CDR3 has 14 amino acids. Germline V CDR1 and CDR2: MGHRA, YSYEKL. CDR3 in DNA: TGCGCCAGCAGCCAAGAGACAGGGAGCGAGACCCGGTACTTC. It is translated as CASSQETGSETRYF.

This clonotype was recorded many times. This sequence joins TRBV27 and TRBJ1-2; 7 bases fit TRBD1. J lost 10 bases, V lost 5 bases, and 7 bases had no gene match. The germline CDR1 and CDR2 sequences are MNHEY and SMNVEV (reference sequence). CDR3 length equals 12 residues. CDR3 sequence (DNA): TGTGCCAGCAGTCCTCAGACAGGGACCTACACCTTC. Its protein is CASSPQTGTYTF.

Points on this clonotype: The junction shows a germline mismatch at one end, possibly a read error. The chain carries TRBV28 and TRBJ1-2; the D is unclear. This CDR3 spans 14 amino acids. Germline assignment: CDR1 MDHEN and CDR2 SYDVKM. CDR3 sequence reads: CSSSLSRLDYGYTF. CDR3 nucleotide sequence: TGTTCCAGCAGTTTATCCCGGTTAGACTATGGCTACACCTTC.

This clonotype was counted many times. The CDR3: CASARDSYNSPLHF. The CDR3 DNA is TGTGCCAGCGCCCGGGACTCCTATAATTCACCCCTCCACTTT. The rearrangement links TRBV12-3 or TRBV12-4 to TRBJ1-6; D is ambiguous. V was cut by 8 bases and J by 0 bases, with 8 bases left in between. The CDR3 length is 14 residues.

This rearrangement joins TRBV6-2 or TRBV6-3 to TRBJ2-1, with 9 bases lining up with TRBD2. J gave up 6 bases and V 10 bases, and 10 bases lay outside the gene matches. Germline CDR1 is MNHEY and CDR2 is SVGEGT. The CDR3 totals 14 residues. The CDR3 spells CATRSAGGGNEQFF. CDR3 bases: TGTGCCACAAGAAGTGCGGGGGGGGGCAATGAGCAGTTCTTC.

This clonotype was seen a handful of times. The chain couples TRBV20-1 to TRBJ2-3, with 8 bases aligning to TRBD1. The germline CDR1 and CDR2 sequences are DFQATT and SNEGSKA (reference sequence). Trimming removed 6 bases from V and 3 bases from J; junction bases left unmatched: 11. The CDR3 sequence is 15 residues long. The CDR3 DNA follows: TGCAGTGCGGCGACAGGGGATTCTTTAACAGATACGCAGTATTTT. Translation: CSAATGDSLTDTQYF.

This clonotype has only a few counts. The genes are TRBV12-3 or TRBV12-4 and TRBJ1-5, with 11 nucleotides matching TRBD1. V shed 1 base, J shed 7 bases, and the junction held 3 bases outside the gene matches. The CDR3 has 15 residues. This chain's CDR3 is CASSLGTGGRQPQHF. The CDR3 DNA follows: TGTGCCAGCAGTTTAGGGACAGGGGGCCGACAGCCCCAGCATTTT.

V and J are TRBV20-1 and TRBJ1-5; maybe TRBD1 (5 bases). V was shortened by 0 bases and J by 7 bases, with 13 bases between the two germline ends. This CDR3 contains 14 residues. Germline V gene data show CDR1 as DFQATT and CDR2 as SNEGSKA (reference sequence). The CDR3 sequence: CSAREGYGGQPQHF. As DNA, the CDR3 is TGCAGTGCTAGAGAGGGTTACGGGGGGCAGCCCCAGCATTTT.

This clonotype was counted between two and nine times. CDR3 nucleotide sequence: TGTGCCAGCAGCACCGAGGACCCCTCCGACCTCTATGGCTACACCTTC. Protein: CASSTEDPSDLYGYTF. The chain uses TRBV9 and TRBJ1-2; no firm D call. This CDR3 is 16 amino acids long. Trimming shortened V by 4 bases and J by 4 bases, and 20 bases separated the two germline ends. CDR1 SGDLS and CDR2 YYNGEE come from the germline V gene.

This clonotype appeared a few times. V usage is TRBV2 and J usage is TRBJ2-1; D perhaps matches TRBD2 (5 bases). The CDR3 sequence is 15 residues long. Trimming shortened V by 6 bases and J by 3 bases, and 15 bases separated the two germline ends. Germline V gene sequence: CDR1 SNHLY, CDR2 FYNNEI. The CDR3: CASRSDWENYNEQFF. In nucleotides, the CDR3 is TGTGCCAGCAGATCCGACTGGGAGAACTACAATGAGCAGTTCTTC. The variable domain in full, completed from reference TRBV2 and TRBJ2-1, reads EPEVTQTPSHQVTQMGQEVILRCVPISNHLYFYWYRQILGQKVEFLVSFYNNEISEKSEIFDDQFSVERPDGSNFTLKIRSTKLEDSAMYFCASRSDWENYNEQFFGPGTRLTVL.

Details on this clonotype: One junction end disagrees with the germline gene, perhaps due to a read error. This chain connects TRBV5-1 to TRBJ1-6, with D perhaps matching TRBD1 (5 bases). In germline, CDR1 is SGHRS, CDR2 YFSETQ. The CDR3 is made up of 15 amino acids. The CDR3 bases are TGCGCCAGCAGCTTAGACAGCGAGCAGTCATCACCCCCCCACTTT. Translating gives CASSLDSEQSSPPHF.

The chain has TRBV5-5 and TRBJ1-1; TRBD1 matches at 9 bases. The CDR3 has 18 amino acids. V dropped 5 bases and J dropped 3; count of bases not matched to a gene: 17. Per the germline V gene, CDR1 is SGHKS and CDR2 is YYEKEE (reference sequence). The CDR3 region is CASSWTTIGQGLDTEAFF. Here the CDR3 DNA reads TGTGCCAGCAGTTGGACGACCATCGGACAGGGGCTGGACACTGAAGCTTTCTTT.

In this sample, this clonotype turned up a few times. A read error is possible here, since a much larger clone lies one base away. The V and J genes are TRBV12-3 or TRBV12-4 and TRBJ2-3; D remains ambiguous. The CDR3 has 14 residues. Trimming took 3 bases from V and 2 from J, leaving 9 bases between them. In DNA, the CDR3 is TGTGCCAGCAGTTTCGACTTGGACACAGATACGCAGTATTTT. It is translated as CASSFDLDTDTQYF.

The V call is TRBV7-2, the J call TRBJ1-5; no clear D gene. Trimming took 2 bases from V and 1 from J, leaving 15 bases between them. The CDR3 consists of 17 residues. The germline CDR1 and CDR2 sequences are SGHTA and FQGNSA. DNA for the CDR3: TGTGCCAGCAGCTTATCCTATGACACTCTCAGCAATCAGCCCCAGCATTTT. It specifies CASSLSYDTLSNQPQHF.

This clonotype has a count of ten or more. The gene calls are TRBV20-1 and TRBJ1-2; the D is unclear. Trimming took off 4 bases at V and 4 bases at J, with 13 bases between the two ends. The CDR3 has 13 residues. Germline V gives CDR1 DFQATT, CDR2 SNEGSKA (reference sequence). CDR3 in DNA: TGCAGTGCTAAGGACGTTTCCTTCTATGGCTACACCTTC. Residues: CSAKDVSFYGYTF.

The chain employs TRBV4-1 and TRBJ2-3, with D perhaps matching TRBD2 (6 bases). The CDR3 covers 17 residues. V was shortened by 0 bases and J by 4 bases, with 17 bases between the two germline ends. From germline, CDR1 is MGHRA and CDR2 YSYEKL. Here the CDR3 reads CASSQDPAQPSADTQYF. The CDR3 DNA sequence: TGCGCCAGCAGCCAAGATCCGGCGCAGCCTAGCGCAGATACGCAGTATTTT.

This clonotype was picked up a small number of times. This chain connects TRBV19 to TRBJ1-1, with TRBD1 matching over 7 bases. CDR3 length: 13 residues. J lost 4 bases, V lost 9 bases, and 8 bases had no gene match. Germline CDR1 reads LNHDA; CDR2 reads SQIVND (reference sequence). CDR3 residues: CASHLRGATEAFF. CDR3 DNA: TGTGCCAGCCACCTCAGGGGGGCCACTGAAGCTTTCTTT.

CDR3 nucleotide sequence: TGTGCCAGCAGCTACCGGGGCCTAGGAGTGGAGACCCAGTACTTC. It specifies CASSYRGLGVETQYF. The V gene is TRBV28, the J gene TRBJ2-5; D may match TRBD1 or TRBD2 (5 bases each). The CDR3 is 15 amino acids. V was clipped by 6 bases and J by 5 bases, with 19 bases between them. Germline V gene sequence: CDR1 MDHEN, CDR2 SYDVKM.

The chain has TRBV20-1 and TRBJ2-7; D is perhaps TRBD2 (6 bases). The J call is in doubt because the DNA end fits TRBJ2-5 better. CDR1 and CDR2 from the germline V gene are DFQATT and SNEGSKA (reference sequence). The CDR3 contains 15 residues. The CDR3 loop reads CSALTSLQDQETQYF. DNA for the CDR3: TGCAGTGCTCTGACTAGTTTGCAGGACCAAGAGACCCAGTACTTC.

This clonotype was picked up many times. In DNA, the CDR3 is TGTGCCAGCAGTTTAGCGTTGGGGACAGGGTCTTCGGTGTACACCTTC. This codes for CASSLALGTGSSVYTF. This chain joins TRBV12-3 or TRBV12-4 and TRBJ1-2, with 9 positions matching TRBD1. This CDR3 contains 16 residues. Trimming took 0 bases from V and 11 from J; bases not matched to a gene: 13.